One and the same sample provided the 4 T cell receptor beta chains below, sequenced in a study of CD8 T cells in Susac syndrome (dated by TCRdb to about 2019). The library was prepared using the immunoSEQ multiplex PCR assay. RNA was extracted using the RNeasy kit, and roughly 0.5 to 1 ug of the RNA was reverse transcribed with random hexamers. Using fastp trimming at Q25 and MiXCR clonotype assembly, TCRdb reanalyzed the public sequencing data and kept in-frame beta chains. Every CDR3 protein is listed once, alongside the most common genes and DNA of its rows. This sample holds about 120,000 distinct CDR3 sequences; 93% were observed only once. Roughly 0.088% of the sample is taken by the ten largest. Sequenced input: CD4+ T cells from PBMCs. These receptors all stem from a human donor with multiple sclerosis.

This rearrangement joins TRBV6-5 to TRBJ2-5; tentatively, D is TRBD1 (6 bases). V lost 11 bases to trimming and J lost 1 base, with 8 bases between them. From germline, CDR1 is MNHEY and CDR2 SVGAGI. The CDR3 covers 11 residues. The DNA for the CDR3 is TGTGCCGCACAGGGCCAAGAGACCCAGTACTTC. It encodes CAAQGQETQYF.

The V and J genes are TRBV5-1 and TRBJ1-1, with 8 bases identical to TRBD1. Per germline, CDR1 SGHRS and CDR2 YFSETQ. Unmatched junction bases numbered 11, after V lost 4 bases and J lost 6 bases. The CDR3 length is 15 residues. The chain's CDR3 is CASSRQGASFAEAFF. CDR3 coding DNA: TGCGCCAGCAGCCGTCAGGGGGCTTCGTTCGCTGAAGCTTTCTTT.

The rearrangement joins TRBV9 to TRBJ1-1, with D uncertain. Trimming cost V 4 bases and J 4 bases, with 11 bases left between them. Per the germline V gene, CDR1 is SGDLS and CDR2 is YYNGEE. This CDR3 is built from 13 residues. In nucleotides, the CDR3 is TGTGCCAGCAGCTCCGTGGCGGGCACTGAAGCTTTCTTT. It specifies CASSSVAGTEAFF.

This chain connects TRBV27 to TRBJ1-2; maybe TRBD1 (6 bases). CDR1 MNHEY and CDR2 SMNVEV come from the germline V gene (reference sequence). Trimming took off 6 bases at V and 8 bases at J, with 13 bases between the two ends. CDR3 size: 12 residues. CDR3 coding DNA: TGTGCCAGCAGCGAAAAAGGGGGGGGCTACACCTTC. Translated: CASSEKGGGYTF.